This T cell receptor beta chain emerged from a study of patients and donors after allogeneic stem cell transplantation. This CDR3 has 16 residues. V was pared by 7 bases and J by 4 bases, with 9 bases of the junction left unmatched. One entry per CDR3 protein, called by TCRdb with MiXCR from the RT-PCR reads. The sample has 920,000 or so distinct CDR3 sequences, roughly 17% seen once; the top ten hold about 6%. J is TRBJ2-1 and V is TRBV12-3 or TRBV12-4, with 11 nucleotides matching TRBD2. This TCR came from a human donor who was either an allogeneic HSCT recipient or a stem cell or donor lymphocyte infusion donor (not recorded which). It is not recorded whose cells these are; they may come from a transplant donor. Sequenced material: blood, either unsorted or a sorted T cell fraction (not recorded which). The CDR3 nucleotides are TGTGCCAGCACTACCGCCGGGACTAGCGGATACAATGAGCAGTTCTTC. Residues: CASTTAGTSGYNEQFF.